Included here is one T cell receptor beta chain sequence, with context. The data are from a study of early stage breast cancer tumors. About the research overall: Around 9.8-fold was the mean read coverage per sample.

Germline trimming cut 5 bases from V and 6 bases from J; bases unmatched to any gene: 7. The germline V gene encodes CDR1 MNHNY and CDR2 SVGAGI (reference sequence). This CDR3 is built from 14 residues. The table came from immunoSEQ multiplex PCR; TCRdb's copy has only in-frame clones and leaves some out. This table holds 9,000 to 9,500 clones, 71% found once. Sequencing was done on a sample of normal breast tissue next to the tumor. This clonotype was obtained from a person between 55 and 69 years old with breast cancer. The J gene is TRBJ2-7, the V gene TRBV6-6; 10 bases are shared with TRBD2. The CDR3 protein is CASSPLAGRGEQYF. The CDR3 DNA is TGTGCCAGCAGTCCACTAGCGGGAAGGGGCGAGCAGTACTTC.